Listed here are 2 T cell receptor beta chains from one sample, sequenced in a study of cytomegalovirus exposure and HLA in healthy donors. It was with 60 Vbeta and 13 Jbeta primers that the PCR ran. Profiling relied on immunoSEQ multiplex PCR, and the TCRdb table lists in-frame clones only, not all of them. This sample has 120,000 to 150,000 clones, with around 75% found just once. Sequencing was done on a sample of PBMCs. The receptors were gathered from a woman aged 25 to 39 in good health and CMV-seronegative.

This clone was recorded only once. The J gene is TRBJ2-1, the V gene TRBV5-1, with a weak D call TRBD2 (6 bases). The CDR3 has 14 residues. The V gene lost 1 base and the J gene lost 6 bases, with 11 bases spanning the gap. Germline V lookup: CDR1 SGHRS, CDR2 YFSETQ. CDR3 DNA: TGCGCCAGCAGCTTGACTAGCTCGGTCAATGAGCAGTTCTTC. This codes for CASSLTSSVNEQFF.

V is TRBV27 and J is TRBJ2-5; TRBD2 aligns across 14 bases. This CDR3 is 15 amino acids long. Germline V gene data show CDR1 as MNHEY and CDR2 as SMNVEV (reference sequence). Trimming removed 9 bases from V and 5 bases from J; junction bases left unmatched: 8. CDR3 sequence: CASRGLAGDLETQYF. CDR3 DNA: TGTGCCAGTAGGGGACTAGCGGGAGACCTGGAGACCCAGTACTTC.